By share, the clone carrying this T cell receptor gamma chain counts as large. Antigen unknown. These data belong to a study of intestinal T cells in coeliac disease. Study-wide results and caveats: TRG-based classification had a reported leave-one-out accuracy of 87%. Each sample likely lost a proportion of TCR sequences from degraded FFPE DNA. TRD kmer-based clustering correctly classified all 20 or so biopsies in training, with reported leave-one-out accuracy of approximately 90%.

TRG repertoires were amplified with LymphoTrack primers from 150 to 250 ng of biopsy DNA. TCRdb redid clone calling on the multiplex PCR reads using CATT. Of roughly 760 gamma-chain clones detected, 45% to 50% appear once; the ten largest clones hold less than 20%. The V gene's germline CDR1 is VENAVY and CDR2 YDSYNSRV. Losses at the gene ends were 6 bases for V and 12 bases for J; bases not matched to a gene: 10. This CDR3 region has 12 residues. Each case's genomic DNA was extracted from ten 5-µm formalin-fixed paraffin-embedded scrolls. Surplus diagnostic duodenal biopsies, formalin-fixed and paraffin-embedded, were fully anonymised and used.

The source material was a duodenal biopsy. This chain connects TRGV8 to TRGJP1. This receptor was taken from a human donor with celiac disease. The DNA of the CDR3 is TGTGCCACCTGGATCCTCGTGGGGTTCAAGATATTT. It translates to CATWILVGFKIF.